This T cell receptor (beta chain) was recovered during a study of T cells in Graves' hyperthyroidism and ophthalmopathy. RNA transcripts served as the template for amplifying TCR beta CDR3 regions. First-round RT-PCR with HTBI primers amplified the TCR CDR3 region. In TCRdb, the multiplex PCR reads were re-called with MiXCR into one record per CDR3 protein. The top ten clones hold under 30% of a sample with around 300,000 distinct CDR3 sequences, 11% to 15% of them seen once. Trimming removed 3 bases from V and 7 bases from J, with 10 bases in between. The germline gives CDR1 KGHSH, CDR2 LQKENI. The CDR3 totals 13 residues.

The chain combines TRBV18 with TRBJ2-1, with a tentative D call TRBD2 (6 bases). What was sequenced was blood. The sequence was collected from a woman under 40 with Graves' hyperthyroidism. CDR3 DNA sequence: TGTGCCAGCTCACCCAATCGGGGGAATGAGCAGTTCTTC. This sequence encodes CASSPNRGNEQFF.